These T cell receptor beta chains were read from a single sample in a study of tumor-infiltrating lymphocytes in primary liver carcinoma. A single record per CDR3 protein comes from TCRdb applying MiXCR to the multiplex PCR reads. The sample has about 99,000 distinct CDR3 sequences, approximately 71% seen once. Sequencing was done on a sample of liver tumor tissue from sampling region 5. These receptors originate from a woman in her fifties or sixties with primary liver carcinoma and hepatitis B virus infection. Both conserved end residues are part of each CDR3. A D gene is named only where the DNA matches it firmly. Clone size appears in some rows only: once, few, many, or a class for an expanded clone.

>TRBV9|few|-|TRBJ1-1
CASSVGGYTEAFF
TGTGCCAGCAGCGTAGGGGGGTACACTGAAGCTTTCTTT
>TRBV6-5|-|TRBD2|TRBJ2-1
CDSRRLSGSAAYNEQFF
TGTGACAGCAGACGCTTAAGCGGGAGTGCAGCCTACAATGAGCAGTTCTTC
>TRBV6-5|-|TRBD2|TRBJ2-7
CAGSCVPGGLYEQYF
TGTGCCGGCAGTTGCGTGCCGGGGGGGTTATACGAGCAGTACTTC
>TRBV11-3|-|TRBD2|TRBJ2-3
CASSLDSGLAGTDTQYF
TGTGCCAGCAGCTTGGATTCGGGACTAGCGGGCACCGATACGCAGTATTTT
>TRBV11-2|-|TRBD1|TRBJ1-3
CTSSRTGGNTIYF
TGTACCAGCAGCCGGACAGGAGGGAACACCATATATTTT
>TRBV7-9|-|-|TRBJ2-4
CASSQIVDQAKNIKYF
TGTGCCAGCAGCCAAATTGTAGATCAAGCCAAAAACATTAAGTACTTC
>TRBV6-5|-|-|TRBJ1-1
CVRSYRFGIRDEAFF
TGTGTCAGGAGTTACAGGTTTGGGATCCGAGATGAAGCTTTCTTT
>TRBV28|many|-|TRBJ2-7
CASSFRAVGQNSYEQYF
TGTGCCAGCAGCTTCCGGGCTGTTGGACAAAACTCCTACGAGCAGTACTTC
>TRBV5-4|many|TRBD2|TRBJ2-7
CASSLSSGSFRLEQYF
TGTGCCAGCAGCTTGTCTAGCGGGTCCTTTCGTCTTGAGCAGTACTTC
>TRBV28|many|-|TRBJ2-2
CASSFGSSAGELFF
TGTGCCAGCAGTTTTGGATCGTCGGCCGGGGAGCTGTTTTTT
>TRBV6-2/TRBV6-3|many|-|TRBJ2-7
CASSYGQTEQYF
TGTGCCAGCAGTTACGGACAGACCGAGCAGTACTTC